Following are 27 T cell receptor beta chains from one sample sequenced in a study of blood T cell repertoires in COVID-19. This table comes from immunoSEQ multiplex PCR, and its TCRdb copy is limited to in-frame clones, with some not included. The sample has approximately 140,000 clones, about 86% seen once. Source material: PBMCs or T cells enriched from blood (not recorded which). Receptors were obtained from a man aged 40-49 years with acute COVID-19.

The genes are TRBV6-1 and TRBJ1-4; 10 bases line up with TRBD1. The CDR3 totals 16 residues. V lost 3 bases to trimming and J lost 8 bases; unmatched junction nucleotides: 9. CDR1 and CDR2 (germline): MNHNS, SASEGT. The CDR3 protein is CASSDRGQGHREKLFF. In DNA form, the CDR3 reads TGTGCCAGCAGTGACCGGGGACAGGGGCACCGGGAAAAACTGTTTTTT.

This clone was counted between two and nine times. This sequence joins TRBV7-2 and TRBJ1-1, with a possible D match to TRBD1 (5 bases). The germline V and J ends were trimmed by 1 base and 2 bases, with 14 bases remaining between them. CDR1 and CDR2 (germline): SGHTA, FQGNSA. CDR3 length: 16 amino acids. The CDR3 DNA sequence: TGTGCCAGCAGCTTAGGGCCCAGGGCCCTTAACACTGAAGCTTTCTTT. Its translation is CASSLGPRALNTEAFF.

This clone was picked up one time. This chain links TRBV3-1 (or the pseudogene TRBV3-2) with TRBJ2-1, with 12 nucleotides matching TRBD2. V lost 1 base to trimming and J lost 5 bases; unmatched junction nucleotides: 12. This CDR3 comprises 19 residues. Germline CDR1 LGHDT, CDR2 YNNKEL (reference sequence). Here the CDR3 DNA reads TGTGCCAGCAGCCAAGTTAGGAGCCTAGCGGGGGGGCCAGACAATGAGCAGTTCTTC. This codes for CASSQVRSLAGGPDNEQFF.

This clone came up a few times. This chain links TRBV7-9 with TRBJ1-1, with a weak D call TRBD1 (5 bases). The CDR3 covers 16 residues. Looked up from germline, CDR1 is SEHNR and CDR2 is FQNEAQ (reference sequence). Trimming removed 5 bases at V and 2 bases at J, with 18 bases between. The CDR3 loop is CASSGTRAGTNTEAFF. CDR3 bases: TGTGCCAGCAGCGGGACTAGGGCAGGAACTAACACTGAAGCTTTCTTT.

The chain carries TRBV5-1 and TRBJ1-1; 7 positions match TRBD1. This CDR3 region has 14 residues. Germline values: CDR1 SGHRS, CDR2 YFSETQ. With 2 bases clipped from V and 4 bases from J, the junction kept 5 bases outside the gene matches. The CDR3 nucleotides are TGCGCCAGCAGCTTCACAGGGGAAGCCACTGAAGCTTTCTTT. Amino acid sequence: CASSFTGEATEAFF.

The chain recombines TRBV6-5 with TRBJ2-7; 9 nucleotides line up with TRBD1. CDR1 and CDR2 (germline): MNHEY, SVGAGI. CDR3 size: 16 residues. The V gene end was trimmed by 0 bases and the J gene end by 4 bases; junction bases not matched to a gene: 7. CDR3 residues: CASSYSMTGGFYEQYF. The CDR3 nucleotides read TGTGCCAGCAGTTACTCGATGACAGGGGGTTTTTACGAGCAGTACTTC.

Concerning this clone: This sample also contains other DNA sequences that code for the same CDR3. The chain joins TRBV9 to TRBJ1-5; no clear D. The V gene's germline CDR1 is SGDLS and CDR2 YYNGEE. Trimming left V 3 bases short and J 0 bases short, with 7 bases between. The CDR3 spans 14 residues. CDR3 in DNA: TGTGCCAGCAGCGGTACAGATAGCAATCAGCCCCAGCATTTT. This gives the protein CASSGTDSNQPQHF. Combining the CDR3 with reference TRBV9 and TRBJ1-5 gives the whole variable domain DSGVTQTPKHLITATGQRVTLRCSPRSGDLSVYWYQQSLDQGLQFLIQYYNGEERAKGNILERFSAQQFPDLHSELNLSSLELGDSALYFCASSGTDSNQPQHFGDGTRLSIL.

This chain uses TRBV20-1 with TRBJ1-1; possibly TRBD1 for D (6 bases). The CDR3 has 12 residues. V dropped 3 bases and J dropped 3 bases, with 8 bases sitting between them. The V gene's germline CDR1 is DFQATT and CDR2 SNEGSKA (reference sequence). CDR3 in amino acids: CSASYRDTEAFF. Here the CDR3 DNA reads TGCAGTGCTAGTTACAGGGACACTGAAGCTTTCTTT.

The genes are TRBV6-5 and TRBJ2-3, with TRBD2 identical over 8 bases. The CDR3 spans 14 residues. Germline V lookup: CDR1 MNHEY, CDR2 SVGAGI. The J segment lost 2 bases and the V segment lost 8 bases, leaving 6 bases of the junction unmatched. CDR3 in DNA: TGTGCCAGCGAGGGCGGGGGGTCCACAGATACGCAGTATTTT. It is translated as CASEGGGSTDTQYF.

The rearrangement uses TRBV5-1 and TRBJ2-1; D is perhaps TRBD2 (7 bases). V gave up 0 bases and J gave up 9 bases, with 19 bases separating them. The CDR3 totals 16 residues. Germline V CDR1 and CDR2: SGHRS, YFSETQ. The CDR3 region has the DNA TGCGCCAGCAGCTTGGATCTGGACCGGGGAGGGGGTGAGCAGTTCTTC. It codes for CASSLDLDRGGGEQFF.

The rearrangement joins TRBV9 to TRBJ2-3, with TRBD2 matching 11 bases. The V gene end was trimmed by 0 bases and the J gene end by 2 bases; junction bases not matched to a gene: 2. The CDR3 sequence is 16 residues long. CDR1 and CDR2 from the germline V gene are SGDLS and YYNGEE. The CDR3 sequence: CASSVGTSGPTDTQYF. The CDR3 nucleotides read TGTGCCAGCAGCGTAGGGACTAGCGGGCCCACAGATACGCAGTATTTT.

V and J are TRBV10-3 and TRBJ1-1; D gene ambiguous. The CDR3 is made up of 13 amino acids. Trimming removed 8 bases at V and 6 bases at J, with 16 bases between. Germline-derived CDR1 and CDR2 are ENHRY and SYGVKD. The CDR3 protein is CAIAQVGSAEAFF. The DNA for the CDR3 is TGTGCCATCGCCCAGGTGGGCTCAGCTGAAGCTTTCTTT.

The chain has TRBV19 and TRBJ1-2, with TRBD1 as a possible D gene (5 bases). The CDR3 runs to 16 residues. CDR1 and CDR2 from the germline V gene are LNHDA and SQIVND (reference sequence). The V gene lost 6 bases and the J gene lost 5 bases, with 22 bases spanning the gap. The CDR3 nucleotides are TGTGCCAGTAGCCCTTTGGGGGAGGGAGGCTCGTATGGCTACACCTTC. Translation gives CASSPLGEGGSYGYTF.

This chain connects TRBV2 to TRBJ2-1; D perhaps matches TRBD2 (5 bases). The CDR3 sequence is 13 residues long. V was trimmed by 6 bases and J by 9 bases, leaving 15 bases between them. From germline, CDR1 is SNHLY and CDR2 FYNNEI. The CDR3 sequence: CASSDLGVGEQFF. CDR3 nucleotide sequence: TGTGCCAGCAGCGATTTGGGAGTGGGTGAGCAGTTCTTC.

The V call is TRBV28, the J call TRBJ2-7; 10 bases fit TRBD2. With V trimmed by 4 bases and J by 2 bases, 5 bases remained unmatched. CDR1 is MDHEN, CDR2 SYDVKM, per germline. This CDR3 region has 15 residues. The CDR3 DNA is TGTGCCAGCAGTTCCCCCCTAGCGGGAGCCTACGAGCAGTACTTC. This encodes CASSSPLAGAYEQYF.

The gene calls are TRBV6-5 and TRBJ2-7; tentative D call: TRBD2 (6 bases). Germline lookup yields CDR1 MNHEY and CDR2 SVGAGI. Between the trimmed V and J ends, which lost 5 bases and 2 bases, there was a span of 13 bases. The CDR3 contains 14 residues. The CDR3 bases are TGTGCCAGCAGTCCCGCTAGCGACACCTACGAGCAGTACTTC. It encodes CASSPASDTYEQYF.

The chain joins TRBV2 to TRBJ2-5; possible D gene TRBD2, 6 bases. Germline V lookup: CDR1 SNHLY, CDR2 FYNNEI. V was trimmed by 7 bases and J by 1 base, leaving 10 bases between them. This CDR3 has 13 amino acids. The CDR3 loop reads CASTRDFQETQYF. In nucleotides, the CDR3 is TGTGCCAGCACGAGGGACTTCCAAGAGACCCAGTACTTC.

The chain carries TRBV6-5 and TRBJ2-6; D uncertain. The length of the CDR3 is 15 residues. V gave up 6 bases and J gave up 0 bases, with 9 bases separating them. Germline CDR1 MNHEY, CDR2 SVGAGI. The CDR3 DNA reads as TGTGCCAGCAGCTATGAATCCTCTGGGGCCAACGTCCTGACTTTC. It yields the protein CASSYESSGANVLTF.

V gene TRBV2 combines with J gene TRBJ2-7; 14 bases match TRBD2. Germline loops: CDR1 SNHLY, CDR2 FYNNEI. With V trimmed by 5 bases and J by 2 bases, 5 bases remained unmatched. This CDR3 region has 16 residues. The CDR3: CASSLTSGGAPYEQYF. CDR3 DNA sequence: TGTGCCAGCAGTCTGACTAGCGGGGGGGCGCCCTACGAGCAGTACTTC.

The chain carries TRBV7-2 and TRBJ2-7; TRBD2 agrees at 12 bases. V lost 3 bases, J lost 3 bases, and 12 bases stayed unmatched. The CDR3 contains 18 residues. Germline CDR1 is SGHTA and CDR2 is FQGNSA. The CDR3 DNA is TGTGCCAGCAGCTTTTCTAGCGGGGGGGTCCTAACGGTCTACGAGCAGTACTTC. Its translation is CASSFSSGGVLTVYEQYF.

The genes are TRBV2 and TRBJ2-3, with 8 bases matching TRBD2. Germline V lookup: CDR1 SNHLY, CDR2 FYNNEI. This CDR3 spans 16 amino acids. The V gene end was trimmed by 5 bases and the J gene end by 0 bases; junction bases not matched to a gene: 7. The CDR3 loop is CASSFRGGSSTDTQYF. The CDR3 nucleotides read TGTGCCAGCAGTTTCCGCGGGGGGTCTAGCACAGATACGCAGTATTTT.

The rearrangement links TRBV7-3 to TRBJ2-2, with D perhaps matching TRBD1 (5 bases). Trimming pared 1 base from V and 0 bases from J, leaving 12 bases between. Germline CDR1 reads SGHTA; CDR2 reads FQGTGA. The CDR3 runs to 17 residues. The CDR3 is CASSLKNKGTNTGELFF. CDR3 in DNA: TGTGCCAGCAGCTTAAAAAACAAGGGGACGAACACCGGGGAGCTGTTTTTT. Full variable domain (missing parts from reference TRBV7-3 and TRBJ2-2): GAGVSQTPSNKVTEKGKYVELRCDPISGHTALYWYRQSLGQGPEFLIYFQGTGAADDSGLPNDRFFAVRPEGSVSTLKIQRTERGDSAVYLCASSLKNKGTNTGELFFGEGSRLTVL.

The chain has TRBV14 and TRBJ1-2, with 7 positions matching TRBD1. The junction had 6 bases not matched to a gene; V was cut back by 4 bases and J by 1 base. CDR1 is SGHDN and CDR2 is FVKESK in the germline V gene. The CDR3 is made up of 15 amino acids. The CDR3 nucleotides are TGTGCCAGCAGCCTCCGACAGGGCCTTAACTATGGCTACACCTTC. Encoded protein: CASSLRQGLNYGYTF.

The J gene is TRBJ2-7, the V gene TRBV21-1; the table's D call TRBD2 went unverified against the DNA. TRBV21-1 is given as a pseudogene. The CDR3 runs 14 residues. CDR3 sequence reads: CAIPLAGELYEQYF. In DNA, the CDR3 is TGTGCCATCCCACTAGCGGGAGAACTCTACGAGCAGTACTTC.

This clone appeared a single time. The chain has TRBV25-1 and TRBJ2-3, with D maybe TRBD2 (5 bases). V lost 10 bases, J lost 4 bases, and 12 bases lay in between. The CDR3 is made up of 12 amino acids. Germline loops: CDR1 MGHDK, CDR2 SYGVNS. The CDR3 sequence: CATARGADTQYF. DNA of the CDR3: TGTGCCACCGCACGGGGTGCAGATACGCAGTATTTT.

This rearrangement joins TRBV30 to TRBJ2-7; D remains ambiguous. CDR1 GTSNPN and CDR2 SVGIG come from the germline V gene (reference sequence). The CDR3 totals 12 residues. The V gene lost 3 bases and the J gene lost 5 bases, with 11 bases spanning the gap. The CDR3 loop reads CAWSQAFHEQYF. CDR3 nucleotide sequence: TGTGCCTGGAGCCAAGCTTTTCACGAGCAGTACTTC.

The chain combines TRBV4-2 with TRBJ1-6, with D possibly matching TRBD1 (6 bases). CDR1 and CDR2 from the germline V gene are LGHNA and YNFKEQ. V lost 2 bases and J lost 7, with 18 bases in between. CDR3 length: 17 amino acids. CDR3 in amino acids: CASSQLPQGSQNSPLHF. The CDR3, as DNA: TGTGCCAGCAGCCAACTCCCCCAGGGGTCCCAGAATTCACCCCTCCACTTT.